This TCR beta chain was recorded in a study of OX40 agonist ivuxolimab in advanced cancers. Across the whole study: All patients had ivuxolimab intravenously every 2 weeks at 0.01 to 10 mg/kg. Anti-PD-1, anti-PD-L1 or anti-CTLA-4 therapy given earlier was allowed, and roughly 38% had some.

The CDR3 totals 15 residues. V dropped 5 bases and J dropped 0; count of bases not matched to a gene: 4. Germline V lookup: CDR1 SGHTA, CDR2 FQGNSA. Sequenced by immunoSEQ multiplex PCR; TCRdb stores in-frame clones only, minus some. The top ten hold around 1.6% of the sample, which has about 100,000 clones, about nine tenths seen once. On this clone itself: Its antigen is unknown.

Findings and caveats of the study: Among the least clonally expanded were partial responders at 0.1-3.0 mg/kg.

The input for sequencing was CD4+ or CD8+ T cells sorted from blood, taken in a trial of the OX40 agonist ivuxolimab. The clonotype comes from an adult with an advanced solid tumor such as melanoma, head and neck, liver or kidney cancer. The rearrangement uses TRBV7-2 and TRBJ1-3; 7 bases are shared with TRBD1. CDR3 loop: CASSPGTASGNTIYF. CDR3 coding DNA: TGTGCCAGCAGCCCCGGGACAGCCTCTGGAAACACCATATATTTT.